Reported below is one T cell receptor (beta chain). Its cognate antigen has yet to be identified. Base qualities are not at hand, and no much larger clone is one base apart. To sequence the TCRbeta CDR3 region, genomic DNA was isolated from the sorted cells. TCRbeta CDR3 regions were sequenced using the immunoSEQ Assay. This is the immuneACCESS table as TCRdb keeps it, with only in-frame sequences that have V and J called. A part of the clones is gone; compared with another copy, unresolved V genes explain less than half, and the rest is unexplained. The sample has about 120,000 clones on record, approximately 90% of them singletons. The ten largest make up around 0.57% of the sample. This sample stems from a study of OX40 agonist ivuxolimab in advanced cancers. As for the study more broadly: Ivuxolimab was a fully human IgG2 agonistic monoclonal antibody targeting the costimulatory receptor OX40 (CD134). Intravenous ivuxolimab was administered to patients every 2 weeks at six dose levels: 0.01, 0.1, 0.3, 1.5, 3 and 10 mg/kg. Of the approximately 54 dose-escalation patients, hepatocellular carcinoma was present in 19, melanoma in approximately 15, renal cell carcinoma in 9 and head and neck cancer in 9. The dose-escalation cohort was about 83% male with a mean age of approximately 60 years, ranging from roughly 20 to 80. Patients were allowed to have had prior anti-PD-1, anti-PD-L1 or anti-CTLA-4 therapy, and roughly two fifths of the dose-escalation patients had been treated with checkpoint inhibitors. Partial responses occurred in three dose-escalation patients: two with cutaneous melanoma and one with hepatocellular carcinoma. Peripheral TCRbeta sequencing was intended to test whether TCR sequence diversity was altered and clonal T-cell expansion was caused by ivuxolimab. The paper describes the monotherapy dose-escalation part (N of about 47 patients) of the phase I trial of ivuxolimab.

Its CDR3 holds 13 amino acids, cysteine through phenylalanine. The read is trimmed to its CDR3 DNA, 39 bases read in frame from base 1. Between the V and J ends, shortened by 5 bases and 2 bases respectively, the junction contains 9 bases. In the germline V gene, CDR1 corresponds to MNHEY and CDR2 to SVGAGI. What the work shows at the level of the full study, not this receptor alone: Which antigens the clonally expanded peripheral T cells were specific for was not determined. In the 0.1-3.0 mg/kg groups, partial responders were among the patients with the lowest normalized peripheral clonal expansion, particularly in CD8+ T cells. At doses of 0.1 to 3.0 mg/kg, clonal expansion of both CD4+ and CD8+ blood T cells was observed from baseline to week 6. On average, CD8+ T cells showed more expanded clones than CD4+ T cells after ivuxolimab. Low levels of normalized T-cell clonal expansion were also seen in some nonresponding patients.

The trial excluded patients who had a history of autoimmune disease or who were on systemic immunosuppression. In every dose cohort, peripheral blood was drawn for TCR sequencing at baseline, cycle 4 day 1, and cycle 7 day 1. The samples were drawn from a first-in-human, open-label, multicenter phase I dose-escalation trial of ivuxolimab. Adults with locally advanced or metastatic melanoma, renal cell carcinoma, hepatocellular carcinoma or head and neck squamous cell carcinoma were enrolled in the trial. Before TCR sequencing, CD4+ T cells and CD8+ T cells were sorted from peripheral blood as separate populations.

This chain joins TRBV6-5 to TRBJ1-2, with an unclear D gene assignment. This TCR came from an adult with an advanced solid tumor such as melanoma, head and neck, liver or kidney cancer. Here the sequenced sample was CD4+ or CD8+ T cells sorted from blood, taken in a trial of the OX40 agonist ivuxolimab. CDR3 protein: CASSLFQNYGYTF. The nucleotide sequence is TGTGCCAGCAGTCTATTCCAGAACTATGGCTACACCTTC.